These 13 T cell receptor beta chains were sequenced from one sample in a study of T-cell memory formation after mild COVID-19. TCRdb itself ran the 5' RACE reads through MiXCR, one entry per CDR3 protein. The sample carries hundreds of thousands of distinct CDR3 sequences, around a quarter recorded once. Sequencing was done on a sample of PBMCs or a T cell subset sorted from them (not recorded which). These TCRs come from an adult woman who had mild COVID-19 (a few samples of this study predate the infection). Cell type and time point are not known.

This clonotype was found a few times. The chain combines TRBV6-5 with TRBJ2-1, with 8 bases aligning to TRBD1. Looked up from germline, CDR1 is MNHEY and CDR2 is SVGAGI. With 6 bases clipped from V and 1 base from J, the junction kept 5 bases outside the gene matches. The CDR3 is 15 amino acids. Written as DNA, the CDR3 is TGTGCCAGCAGCCGGACAGGGAAATCCTACAATGAGCAGTTCTTC. This gives the protein CASSRTGKSYNEQFF.

This clonotype was picked up a small number of times. V gene TRBV2 combines with J gene TRBJ1-1; D not resolved. The germline CDR1 and CDR2 sequences are SNHLY and FYNNEI. CDR3 length equals 12 residues. V was clipped by 5 bases and J by 10 bases, with 14 bases between them. The CDR3 spells CASSPGSRRAFF. Here the CDR3 DNA reads TGTGCCAGCAGTCCGGGATCGAGGCGAGCTTTCTTT. Variable domain in full (rest from reference TRBV2 and TRBJ1-1): EPEVTQTPSHQVTQMGQEVILRCVPISNHLYFYWYRQILGQKVEFLVSFYNNEISEKSEIFDDQFSVERPDGSNFTLKIRSTKLEDSAMYFCASSPGSRRAFFGQGTRLTVV.

The chain recombines TRBV2 with TRBJ2-1; 11 positions match TRBD2. The V and J ends lost 6 bases and 9 bases, in that order; junction bases with no gene match: 7. The CDR3 covers 14 residues. Germline V gene sequence: CDR1 SNHLY, CDR2 FYNNEI. This CDR3 is CASRDSGGAGEQFF. Written as DNA, the CDR3 is TGTGCCAGCAGGGATAGCGGGGGGGCTGGTGAGCAGTTCTTC.

In this sample, this clonotype turned up a few times. The chain couples TRBV12-3 or TRBV12-4 to TRBJ1-1; D might be TRBD1 (6 bases). This CDR3 is built from 18 residues. Trimming shortened V by 4 bases and J by 4 bases, and 25 bases separated the two germline ends. The CDR3: CASSWQLGGLGDTTEAFF. The CDR3 DNA sequence: TGTGCCAGCAGTTGGCAGCTGGGGGGGCTGGGAGACACCACTGAAGCTTTCTTT.

V gene TRBV5-5 combines with J gene TRBJ2-7; D gene uncertain. The CDR3 totals 15 residues. Germline CDR1 is SGHKS and CDR2 is YYEKEE (reference sequence). The V and J ends lost 4 bases and 3 bases respectively, with 17 bases between them. The DNA for the CDR3 is TGTGCCAGCAGCCAGGCCGGGTCTCCTTACTACGAGCAGTACTTC. This encodes CASSQAGSPYYEQYF.

This CDR3 is CASSNRGPNTGELFF. The CDR3 DNA reads TGTGCCAGCAGTAACAGGGGGCCCAACACCGGGGAGCTGTTTTTT. V usage is TRBV6-5 and J usage is TRBJ2-2; 9 nucleotides match TRBD1. The junction had 3 bases not matched to a gene; V was cut back by 5 bases and J by 2 bases. This CDR3 is 15 amino acids long. The germline CDR1 and CDR2 sequences are MNHEY and SVGAGI.

V and J are TRBV20-1 and TRBJ2-2; 10 nucleotides match TRBD2. V lost 4 bases to trimming and J lost 3 bases; unmatched junction nucleotides: 8. This CDR3 contains 16 residues. Germline CDR1 and CDR2: DFQATT and SNEGSKA (reference sequence). The CDR3 region is CSATLAGVEYTGELFF. CDR3 in DNA: TGCAGTGCTACCCTAGCGGGAGTGGAGTACACCGGGGAGCTGTTTTTT.

This clonotype came up a few times. The V and J genes are TRBV7-9 and TRBJ1-4, with 9 bases aligning to TRBD1. CDR1 and CDR2 from the germline V gene are SEHNR and FQNEAQ (reference sequence). The trim removed 4 bases at V and 3 bases at J, leaving 12 bases unmatched. The CDR3 has 18 amino acids. The CDR3 region is CASSSTRRGQGPNEKLFF. The CDR3 DNA follows: TGTGCCAGCAGCTCCACACGACGGGGACAGGGCCCTAATGAAAAACTGTTTTTT.

This chain connects TRBV18 to TRBJ1-2; 7 bases fit TRBD1. The CDR3 extends over 15 amino acids. Germline CDR1 reads KGHSH; CDR2 reads LQKENI. Trimming took 2 bases from V and 4 from J; bases not matched to a gene: 7. CDR3 DNA: TGTGCCAGCTCACCAGACAGGGTCCTGGGCTATGGCTACACCTTC. Amino acids: CASSPDRVLGYGYTF. Filled out from reference TRBV18 and TRBJ1-2, the complete variable domain reads NAGVMQNPRHLVRRRGQEARLRCSPMKGHSHVYWYRQLPEEGLKFMVYLQKENIIDESGMPKERFSAEFPKEGPSILRIQQVVRGDSAAYFCASSPDRVLGYGYTFGSGTRLTVV.

This clonotype was seen more than once but under ten times. The V gene is TRBV6-2 or TRBV6-3, the J gene TRBJ1-1, with 12 bases identical to TRBD1. The CDR3 is 15 amino acids. V shed 2 bases and J 4 bases; nucleotides not matched to a gene: 2. Germline V CDR1 and CDR2: MNHEY, SVGEGT. The CDR3 is CASSYGTGGGTEAFF. CDR3 sequence (DNA): TGTGCCAGCAGTTACGGGACAGGGGGCGGCACTGAAGCTTTCTTT.

This clonotype was observed at least ten times. This chain joins TRBV5-6 and TRBJ2-6; D not certain. Germline V lookup: CDR1 SGHDT, CDR2 YYEEEE. V lost 4 bases to trimming and J lost 0 bases, with 2 bases between them. The length of the CDR3 is 13 residues. CDR3 nucleotide sequence: TGTGCCAGCAGCCGCTCTGGGGCCAACGTCCTGACTTTC. It is translated as CASSRSGANVLTF.

The V gene is TRBV20-1, the J gene TRBJ2-7, with D possibly TRBD2 on 7 matching bases. Trimming took off 5 bases at V and 7 bases at J, with 18 bases between the two ends. This CDR3 has 13 amino acids. The germline gives CDR1 DFQATT, CDR2 SNEGSKA (reference sequence). The CDR3 is CSAWTSGTREQYF. The CDR3 nucleotides read TGCAGTGCTTGGACTAGTGGGACACGGGAGCAGTACTTC.

The J gene is TRBJ1-1, the V gene TRBV12-3 or TRBV12-4; weak D call: TRBD1 (5 bases). This CDR3 comprises 11 residues. V was trimmed by 7 bases and J by 11 bases, leaving 14 bases between them. The DNA of the CDR3 is TGTGCCAGCAACTGGGGGGTCACGGCTTTCTTT. This gives the protein CASNWGVTAFF.